This T cell receptor beta chain was observed in a study of shared clonotypes between healthy human individuals. This CDR3 spans 14 amino acids. CDR1 SGDLS and CDR2 YYNGEE come from the germline V gene. Trimming cost V 0 bases and J 2 bases, with 8 bases left between them. Researchers divided each subset's genomic DNA evenly across several immunoSEQ plates. Sorted-subset replicate PCRs used around 200 ng of genomic DNA. This amount corresponded to tens of thousands of T cell genomes. Clones were sequenced by immunoSEQ multiplex PCR, and TCRdb holds only the in-frame ones, with some missing. The table records some 580,000 clones, approximately 97% of them present only once.

The receptor was derived from a woman in her 30s in good health. Sample: naive CD4+ T cells sorted from blood. Regarding subset: CD45RA+ positively selected. The chain links TRBV9 to TRBJ2-5; D gene unclear. The CDR3 nucleotides are TGTGCCAGCAGCGTAGGAAACAGACAAGAGACCCAGTACTTC. It yields the protein CASSVGNRQETQYF.